This is a list of T cell receptor beta chains from one sample in a study of cytomegalovirus exposure and HLA in healthy donors. Measured with immunoSEQ multiplex PCR; TCRdb has only the in-frame clones, and not every one. The top ten clones hold approximately 1% of a sample with a few hundred thousand clones, around nine tenths of them seen once. Sequenced input: PBMCs. The receptor set was obtained from a woman younger than 35 in good health and CMV-seronegative. CDR3s include the opening cysteine and the closing phenylalanine or tryptophan. A D gene is named only where the DNA matches it firmly. Clone size is stated in some rows and not others, as once, few, many or a class when expanded.

v_call	clone_size	j_call	d_call	cdr3_aa	cdr3_nt
TRBV7-9	NA	TRBJ2-1	TRBD2	CASSFLGLVYNEQFF	TGTGCCAGCAGCTTTCTAGGACTAGTCTACAATGAGCAGTTCTTC
TRBV7-3	NA	TRBJ1-1	NA	CASSLNPGRNTEAFF	TGTGCCAGCAGCTTAAACCCGGGAAGGAACACTGAAGCTTTCTTT
TRBV4-1	NA	TRBJ1-1	NA	CASSQDRVPRGAFF	TGCGCCAGCAGCCAAGATCGAGTCCCTCGGGGAGCTTTCTTT
TRBV4-1	NA	TRBJ2-7	NA	CASSQDHVSYEQYF	TGCGCCAGCAGCCAAGATCATGTCTCCTACGAGCAGTACTTC
TRBV11-2	NA	TRBJ2-5	NA	CASSPHEQETQYF	TGTGCCAGCAGCCCACATGAACAAGAGACCCAGTACTTC
TRBV29-1	NA	TRBJ2-5	NA	CSVHPDGKETQYF	TGCAGCGTCCATCCGGACGGGAAAGAGACCCAGTACTTC
TRBV28	NA	TRBJ2-3	NA	CASTPIGGPSTDTQYF	TGTGCCAGCACCCCCATTGGCGGGCCAAGCACAGATACGCAGTATTTT
TRBV19	NA	TRBJ2-3	TRBD1	CASKRTGTGHTDTQYF	TGTGCCAGTAAGCGGACCGGGACAGGACACACAGATACGCAGTATTTT
TRBV5-1	NA	TRBJ2-1	TRBD2	CASSSGLAGYNEQFF	TGCGCCAGCAGTTCGGGACTAGCGGGATACAATGAGCAGTTCTTC
TRBV11-2	once	TRBJ2-7	TRBD1	CASSIGTGGEQYF	TGTGCCAGCAGCATAGGGACAGGGGGTGAGCAGTACTTC
TRBV5-6	NA	TRBJ1-2	NA	CASSFTKTGGSGYTF	TGTGCCAGCAGCTTTACAAAGACGGGGGGTAGTGGCTACACCTTC
TRBV7-9	NA	TRBJ2-2	TRBD1	CASRPGQGGTGELFF	TGTGCCAGCAGACCGGGACAGGGCGGGACCGGGGAGCTGTTTTTT
TRBV28	NA	TRBJ1-5	NA	CASTYLGGANQPQHF	TGTGCCAGCACCTACCTGGGGGGGGCAAATCAGCCCCAGCATTTT
TRBV6-6	NA	TRBJ2-5	NA	CASSPQETQYF	TGTGCCAGCAGTCCACAAGAGACCCAGTACTTC
TRBV27	NA	TRBJ2-3	TRBD2	CASSPRFTSGRDTQYF	TGTGCCAGCAGCCCTCGGTTTACTAGCGGGAGAGATACGCAGTATTTT
TRBV4-1	NA	TRBJ1-3	TRBD1	CASSQENRGTGNTIYF	TGCGCCAGCAGCCAAGAGAACAGGGGAACGGGAAACACCATATATTTT
TRBV28	NA	TRBJ1-2	TRBD1	CASSLPGTGKARGYTF	TGTGCCAGCAGCCTCCCCGGGACAGGCAAAGCGAGGGGCTACACCTTC
TRBV27	NA	TRBJ1-1	TRBD1	CASSLSARQGASEAFF	TGTGCCAGCAGTTTATCCGCTCGTCAGGGGGCTTCTGAAGCTTTCTTT
TRBV28	many	TRBJ1-4	TRBD1	CASSSIDRANEKLFF	TGTGCCAGCAGTTCGATCGACAGGGCCAATGAAAAACTGTTTTTT
TRBV6-5	NA	TRBJ2-5	TRBD2	CASSASSGQETQYF	TGTGCCAGCAGTGCTTCTAGCGGCCAAGAGACCCAGTACTTC
TRBV19	NA	TRBJ2-7	TRBD1	CASSITPGQGSYEQYF	TGTGCCAGTAGTATCACACCGGGACAGGGGAGCTACGAGCAGTACTTC
TRBV5-1	NA	TRBJ2-1	TRBD1	CASSSRDRGVYKQFF	TGCGCCAGCAGCTCCCGGGACAGGGGGGTCTATAAGCAGTTCTTC
TRBV7-3	NA	TRBJ1-1	NA	CASSFEMMNTEAFF	TGTGCCAGCAGCTTCGAGATGATGAACACTGAAGCTTTCTTT
TRBV6-1	NA	TRBJ1-1	NA	CATQGTANSEAFF	TGTGCCACCCAAGGAACAGCCAACTCTGAAGCTTTCTTT
TRBV28	once	TRBJ2-7	NA	CASNPETGRNHEQYF	TGTGCCAGCAATCCCGAGACAGGGAGGAACCACGAGCAGTACTTC
TRBV7-9	NA	TRBJ1-2	TRBD1	CASRSGQGVHGYTF	TGTGCCAGCAGGTCAGGACAGGGGGTCCATGGCTACACCTTC
TRBV7-9	NA	TRBJ2-1	TRBD2	CASSSGSLAGTYNEQFF	TGTGCCAGCAGCTCCGGTAGTCTAGCGGGAACCTACAATGAGCAGTTCTTC
TRBV10-2	NA	TRBJ2-3	NA	CASSAGVFPDTQYF	TGCGCCAGCAGTGCGGGAGTCTTCCCAGATACGCAGTATTTT
TRBV5-6	NA	TRBJ2-7	NA	CASQSGVGVFSYEQYF	TGTGCCAGCCAGTCGGGAGTTGGTGTGTTCTCCTACGAGCAGTACTTC